The TCR beta chain described here comes from a study of identical twins. This clonotype was seen only a few times. Its matching antigen is unknown. TCRdb recomputed calls from the 5' RACE reads with MiXCR, one row per CDR3 protein. Of approximately 550,000 distinct CDR3 sequences in the sample, more than 20% are singletons; the top ten hold more than 0.4%. Study-level findings and limits: A partial confounding effect on zero-insertion analyses could come from invariant MAIT and iNKT cells. Twin sharing of out-of-frame TCR alpha was underestimated by models in monozygotic pairs.

Deletions cut 4 bases from V and 7 bases from J, with 15 bases between. Germline V CDR1 and CDR2: SGHRS, YFSETQ. This CDR3 region has 14 residues. These same data were also listed under a study on yellow fever vaccine responses in identical twins. That report adds: Twins reportedly had a vaccine T cell response that seemed partly convergent, partly personalized.

The chain couples TRBV5-1 to TRBJ2-1, with D possibly called TRBD1 or TRBD2 (6 bases each). Input material: CD4+ T cells sorted from blood. This receptor was taken from a woman in her late teens or twenties in good health. CDR3 DNA sequence: TGCGCCAGCAGCGGAGGGACAAACTATAATGAGCAGTTCTTC. It codes for CASSGGTNYNEQFF.